This T cell receptor beta chain was profiled in a study of human T cells and chemical hapten exposure. The CDR3 contains 17 residues. The V end lost 1 base, the J end lost 2 bases, and 16 bases lay between the germline ends. Looked up from germline, CDR1 is SGHTA and CDR2 is FQGNSA. This clonotype was observed many times. Time point described: pre-sensitization, week 0. Documented treatment: therapeutic diphenylcyclopropenone sensitization with weekly scalp DPC. Alopecia patients between 18 and 70 years old and suitable for DPC were used as donors. TCRdb recomputed calls from the RACE reads with MiXCR, one row per CDR3 protein. The data hold about 110,000 distinct CDR3 sequences, with approximately 12% observed a single time.

V is TRBV7-2 and J is TRBJ2-3; perhaps TRBD1 as D (6 bases). The source of this sequence is a woman aged 45-59 years with alopecia areata. Some clones in this sample may be carry-over from other donors' samples. The input for sequencing was whole blood, taken in connection with sensitization to the hapten diphenylcyclopropenone (DPC). For the CDR3, the DNA is TGTGCCAGCAGCTTAGGAGGGGGAATCACAGTCACAGATACGCAGTATTTT. Translation: CASSLGGGITVTDTQYF.